Shown below are 8 T cell receptor beta chains from a single sample sequenced in a study of T-cell reconstitution after alpha-beta-depleted transplantation in children. As it was prepared, the TCRbeta library received unique molecular identifiers. Each CDR3 protein is one row after TCRdb ran MiXCR on the PCR reads. The table lists some 220,000 distinct CDR3 sequences, roughly 10% of them singletons. The sample was PBMCs from the stem cell graft donor, taken from the stem cell graft. The receptors were sampled from a human donor who donated a stem cell graft to a child with acute lymphoblastic leukemia.

The V gene is TRBV9, the J gene TRBJ2-7; D remains unclear. The germline V gene has CDR1 SGDLS and CDR2 YYNGEE. CDR3 length: 13 amino acids. The V end was cut by 0 bases, the J end by 0 bases, with 4 bases between. The chain's CDR3 is CASSVGGSYEQYF. The CDR3 DNA reads as TGTGCCAGCAGCGTAGGGGGCTCCTACGAGCAGTACTTC.

This clonotype has ten or more counts. The V and J genes are TRBV5-1 and TRBJ1-2; no clear D gene. The CDR3 runs to 13 residues. V lost 2 bases and J lost 4, with 9 bases in between. Germline V gives CDR1 SGHRS, CDR2 YFSETQ. The CDR3: CASSFRDPYGYTF. As DNA, the CDR3 is TGCGCCAGCAGCTTTAGGGATCCCTATGGCTACACCTTC.

In its sample, this clonotype was seen a few times. V and J are TRBV27 and TRBJ1-3; a possible D gene is TRBD1 (5 bases). The germline gives CDR1 MNHEY, CDR2 SMNVEV (reference sequence). The length of the CDR3 is 15 residues. V was cut by 5 bases and J by 2 bases, with 13 bases left in between. CDR3 sequence reads: CASSPLRGTGNTIYF. CDR3 bases: TGTGCCAGCAGTCCCCTGCGGGGGACTGGAAACACCATATATTTT.

This clonotype was seen at least ten times. The chain has TRBV12-3 or TRBV12-4 and TRBJ1-1; D remains ambiguous. Between the trimmed V and J ends, which lost 6 bases and 6 bases, there was a span of 14 bases. This CDR3 region has 13 residues. This CDR3 reads CASRFAPRSEAFF. The CDR3 nucleotides are TGTGCCAGCAGATTCGCCCCCCGGTCTGAAGCTTTCTTT.

This clonotype was recorded at least ten times. The CDR3 sequence is CASSDRAGRTYEQYF. CDR3 nucleotide sequence: TGTGCCAGCAGCGACCGAGCGGGGCGCACCTACGAGCAGTACTTC. V gene TRBV7-2 combines with J gene TRBJ2-7; 7 bases align to TRBD2. This CDR3 is 15 amino acids long. Germline loops: CDR1 SGHTA, CDR2 FQGNSA. Germline trimming cut 5 bases from V and 2 bases from J; bases unmatched to any gene: 9.

This clonotype was counted at least ten times. J is TRBJ2-2 and V is TRBV12-3 or TRBV12-4; 7 positions match TRBD2. The CDR3 spans 16 residues. The trim removed 1 base at V and 0 bases at J, leaving 2 bases unmatched. The CDR3 here is CASSLVGLTNTGELFF. The CDR3 DNA reads TGTGCCAGCAGTTTAGTGGGACTAACGAACACCGGGGAGCTGTTTTTT.

The chain employs TRBV12-3 or TRBV12-4 and TRBJ2-7; TRBD2 might be the D (6 bases). The V end was cut by 3 bases, the J end by 4 bases, with 13 bases between. CDR3 length equals 14 residues. CDR3 DNA sequence: TGTGCCAGCAGTTTCTCGGCAGGGAGGTACGAGCAGTACTTC. Translated: CASSFSAGRYEQYF.

J is TRBJ1-1 and V is TRBV10-3; D perhaps matches TRBD1 (6 bases). The CDR3 spans 15 residues. V was shortened by 0 bases and J by 8 bases, with 16 bases between the two germline ends. In germline, CDR1 is ENHRY, CDR2 SYGVKD. This chain's CDR3 is CAISESGGAEGEAFF. In nucleotides, the CDR3 is TGTGCCATCAGTGAGTCCGGGGGGGCAGAAGGGGAAGCTTTCTTT.